Below, 30 T cell receptor beta chains from the same sample are listed, as sequenced in a study of T-cell memory formation after mild COVID-19. TCRdb re-derived calls from the 5' RACE reads in MiXCR, one entry per CDR3 protein. The sample lists under 550,000 distinct CDR3 sequences, roughly 18% occurring once. The sequencing input was PBMCs or a T cell subset sorted from them (not recorded which). All receptors come from an adult woman who had mild COVID-19 (a few samples of this study predate the infection). Cell type and time point are not known.

The V and J genes are TRBV7-6 and TRBJ2-5; no firm D call. The CDR3 length is 8 residues. In germline, CDR1 is SGHVS, CDR2 FNYEAQ. The CDR3 DNA sequence: TGTGTCGCGGAGACCCAGTACTTC. Protein product: CVAETQYF.

This clonotype turned up a few times. This chain links TRBV20-1 with TRBJ1-1; the match to TRBD1 covers 8 bases. This CDR3 contains 13 residues. With V trimmed by 6 bases and J by 4 bases, 7 bases remained unmatched. Germline CDR1 and CDR2: DFQATT and SNEGSKA (reference sequence). The CDR3 DNA follows: TGCAGTGCGGGAGGGACAGGAGCCACTGAAGCTTTCTTT. This translates into CSAGGTGATEAFF.

The rearrangement uses TRBV2 and TRBJ2-1; the D is unclear. The CDR3 is made up of 11 amino acids. V dropped 8 bases and J dropped 6 bases, with 8 bases sitting between them. CDR1 is SNHLY and CDR2 is FYNNEI in the germline V gene. This CDR3 is CASLGINEQFF. CDR3 bases: TGTGCCAGCTTAGGTATCAATGAGCAGTTCTTC.

V gene TRBV6-2 or TRBV6-3 combines with J gene TRBJ2-2; 8 bases are shared with TRBD1. Germline V gives CDR1 MNHEY, CDR2 SVGEGT. J gave up 3 bases and V 6 bases, and 3 bases lay outside the gene matches. This CDR3 is 14 amino acids long. The CDR3, as DNA: TGTGCCAGCAGACAACAGGGGGACACCGGGGAGCTGTTTTTT. This codes for CASRQQGDTGELFF.

This clonotype occurred many times. The chain recombines TRBV27 with TRBJ1-2; D gene unclear. Germline V lookup: CDR1 MNHEY, CDR2 SMNVEV (reference sequence). The CDR3 runs to 15 residues. Trimming pared 11 bases from V and 4 bases from J, leaving 23 bases between. The CDR3 is CAAGGGVAGSYGYTF. CDR3 coding DNA: TGTGCCGCCGGTGGCGGGGTGGCTGGAAGCTATGGCTACACCTTC.

The chain employs TRBV27 and TRBJ2-2; tentative D call: TRBD2 (6 bases). In germline, CDR1 is MNHEY, CDR2 SMNVEV (reference sequence). This CDR3 is 16 amino acids long. The ends were cut back, 2 bases at V and 6 bases at J, with 16 bases in the middle. The CDR3 DNA follows: TGTGCCAGCAGTTTAAGAGGGCCTTGGGGGGCCGGGGAGCTGTTTTTT. It encodes CASSLRGPWGAGELFF.

CDR3 protein: CASSWDIRSYNEQFF. The CDR3 DNA reads TGTGCCAGCAGCTGGGACATTCGCTCCTACAATGAGCAGTTCTTC. J is TRBJ2-1 and V is TRBV5-5; a possible D gene is TRBD1 (6 bases). The V gene's germline CDR1 is SGHKS and CDR2 YYEKEE (reference sequence). The CDR3 length is 15 residues. Trimming shortened V by 3 bases and J by 0 bases, and 10 bases separated the two germline ends.

This clonotype has only a few counts. V usage is TRBV9 and J usage is TRBJ2-1; 10 positions match TRBD1. The V gene's germline CDR1 is SGDLS and CDR2 YYNGEE. There are 16 residues in the CDR3. The V and J ends lost 4 bases and 0 bases, in that order; junction bases with no gene match: 4. The CDR3: CASSTRTGGSYNEQFF. CDR3 nucleotides: TGTGCCAGCAGCACCCGGACAGGGGGCTCCTACAATGAGCAGTTCTTC.

This clonotype was counted a few times. The gene calls are TRBV7-2 and TRBJ2-7; the D gene is possibly TRBD2 (6 bases). CDR3 size: 13 residues. Germline V gene data show CDR1 as SGHTA and CDR2 as FQGNSA. Trimming shortened V by 1 base and J by 5 bases, and 9 bases separated the two germline ends. The CDR3 sequence: CASSLGASDEQYF. The CDR3 DNA reads TGTGCCAGCAGCTTAGGGGCTAGCGACGAGCAGTACTTC. The whole variable domain, filled in from reference TRBV7-2 and TRBJ2-7, reads GAGVSQSPSNKVTEKGKDVELRCDPISGHTALYWYRQSLGQGLEFLIYFQGNSAPDKSGLPSDRFSAERTGGSVSTLTIQRTQQEDSAVYLCASSLGASDEQYFGPGTRLTVT.

V usage is TRBV7-6 and J usage is TRBJ2-7; TRBD2 is a possible D gene (6 bases). This CDR3 contains 18 residues. Germline values: CDR1 SGHVS, CDR2 FNYEAQ. V dropped 5 bases and J dropped 7 bases, with 30 bases sitting between them. CDR3 sequence (DNA): TGTGCCAGCAGCCGGGGGACCAGAGGAACGGGTTTAACCGAGGAGCAGTACTTC. This sequence encodes CASSRGTRGTGLTEEQYF.

This chain links TRBV5-1 with TRBJ2-5; 7 positions match TRBD1. This CDR3 is built from 18 residues. The germline V gene has CDR1 SGHRS and CDR2 YFSETQ. The V segment lost 3 bases and the J segment 11 bases; nucleotides outside the gene matches: 25. CDR3 sequence reads: CASSYHRDGTAPANSQYF. The CDR3 coding sequence is TGCGCCAGCAGCTATCACCGGGACGGGACAGCCCCAGCCAACTCACAGTACTTC.

This clonotype was observed a handful of times. The chain links TRBV20-1 to TRBJ1-2; 7 bases align to TRBD1. The CDR3 is 19 amino acids. Trimming removed 0 bases from V and 8 bases from J; junction bases left unmatched: 24. Looked up from germline, CDR1 is DFQATT and CDR2 is SNEGSKA (reference sequence). The CDR3: CSARDATRTGLSLLMGYTF. The CDR3 region has the DNA TGCAGTGCTAGAGATGCGACCCGGACAGGCCTATCCCTCCTCATGGGCTACACCTTC.

The chain joins TRBV6-5 to TRBJ2-7; TRBD2 aligns across 15 bases. The length of the CDR3 is 17 residues. Germline values: CDR1 MNHEY, CDR2 SVGAGI. With V trimmed by 4 bases and J by 4 bases, 8 bases remained unmatched. For the CDR3, the DNA is TGTGCCAGCAGTTCCTTACCGGGACTAGCGGGAGGTTACGAGCAGTACTTC. Amino acid sequence: CASSSLPGLAGGYEQYF.

In this sample, this clonotype turned up a few times. The V call is TRBV12-3 or TRBV12-4, the J call TRBJ2-1; 8 bases are a match to TRBD2. V lost 2 bases to trimming and J lost 8 bases; unmatched junction nucleotides: 8. The CDR3 has 15 amino acids. CDR3 loop: CASSLLRGGLDEQFF. CDR3 nucleotides: TGTGCCAGCAGTTTACTCCGGGGGGGCCTGGATGAGCAGTTCTTC.

The chain links TRBV6-6 to TRBJ2-3, with TRBD2 matching 10 bases. Per germline, CDR1 MNHNY and CDR2 SVGAGI (reference sequence). There are 16 residues in the CDR3. Losses at the gene ends were 5 bases for V and 5 bases for J; bases not matched to a gene: 10. The CDR3 nucleotides read TGTGCCAGCAGTCGAGAGCGGGGGGGATGGAGAGATACGCAGTATTTT. Its translation is CASSRERGGWRDTQYF.

The chain carries TRBV5-6 and TRBJ2-4; 10 nucleotides align to TRBD2. The CDR3 has 16 amino acids. V shed 3 bases, J shed 3 bases, and the junction held 6 bases outside the gene matches. CDR1 SGHDT and CDR2 YYEEEE come from the germline V gene. CDR3: CASSSPRTSGKNIQYF. CDR3 nucleotide sequence: TGTGCCAGCAGCTCCCCCAGGACTAGCGGCAAAAACATTCAGTACTTC.

There are a few counts of this clonotype. V and J are TRBV4-1 and TRBJ1-5; D is perhaps TRBD1 (6 bases). Germline V gives CDR1 MGHRA, CDR2 YSYEKL. This CDR3 has 20 residues. The V end lost 1 base, the J end lost 4 bases, and 26 bases lay between the germline ends. The CDR3 protein is CASSQGRLGTGREANQPQHF. CDR3 in DNA: TGCGCCAGCAGCCAAGGGCGGTTGGGAACAGGGAGAGAAGCTAATCAGCCCCAGCATTTT.

V usage is TRBV5-4 and J usage is TRBJ2-5; 7 positions match TRBD2. The V gene's germline CDR1 is SGHNT and CDR2 YYREEE (reference sequence). V dropped 1 base and J dropped 2; count of bases not matched to a gene: 5. The CDR3 spans 15 residues. The CDR3 loop is CASSLPSGVQETQYF. In DNA, the CDR3 is TGTGCCAGCAGCTTGCCTAGCGGTGTGCAAGAGACCCAGTACTTC.

The rearrangement joins TRBV25-1 to TRBJ2-5, with 8 bases lining up with TRBD2. J lost 5 bases, V lost 10 bases, and 6 bases had no gene match. Germline-derived CDR1 and CDR2 are MGHDK and SYGVNS. CDR3 size: 12 residues. In DNA form, the CDR3 reads TGTGCCACCCGACCGGGGGGGGAGACCCAGTACTTC. Residues: CATRPGGETQYF.

The chain carries TRBV7-3 and TRBJ2-3; either TRBD1 or TRBD2 may supply D (6 bases each). This CDR3 region has 16 residues. V lost 3 bases to trimming and J lost 3 bases, with 16 bases between them. Germline CDR1 reads SGHTA; CDR2 reads FQGTGA. CDR3 DNA: TGTGCCAGCAGCTTCACAAAAGGGGGGAGGACAGATACGCAGTATTTT. It codes for CASSFTKGGRTDTQYF.

This clonotype showed up just a few times. V and J are TRBV6-2 or TRBV6-3 and TRBJ2-1; D remains ambiguous. The CDR3 is made up of 13 amino acids. V dropped 5 bases and J dropped 12 bases, with 17 bases sitting between them. In germline, CDR1 is MNHEY, CDR2 SVGEGT. CDR3 in amino acids: CASSNDVGYGQFF. The CDR3 DNA follows: TGTGCCAGCAGTAACGACGTCGGATACGGGCAGTTCTTC.

The chain combines TRBV6-6 with TRBJ1-4; 10 nucleotides line up with TRBD1. CDR3 size: 14 residues. V shed 5 bases, J shed 8 bases, and the junction held 5 bases outside the gene matches. The germline V gene encodes CDR1 MNHNY and CDR2 SVGAGI (reference sequence). The CDR3 here is CASSAGTGAEKLFF. Here the CDR3 DNA reads TGTGCCAGCAGTGCCGGGACAGGGGCAGAAAAACTGTTTTTT.

Only a few counts were recorded for this clonotype. This chain uses TRBV24-1 with TRBJ2-5; 8 nucleotides agree with TRBD1. The CDR3 consists of 16 residues. V lost 0 bases and J lost 5; bases outside the gene matches: 7. The germline V gene encodes CDR1 KGHDR and CDR2 SFDVKD. Here the CDR3 DNA reads TGTGCCACCAGTGATTTGCGGTTTGACAGGGGTGAGACCCAGTACTTC. Translated: CATSDLRFDRGETQYF.

The chain carries TRBV24-1 and TRBJ2-2; 10 positions match TRBD1. Trimming took 4 bases from V and 6 from J; bases not matched to a gene: 4. This CDR3 is built from 15 residues. The germline CDR1 and CDR2 sequences are KGHDR and SFDVKD. The CDR3 sequence is CATSDTGTGAGELFF. CDR3 DNA: TGTGCCACCAGTGACACCGGGACAGGGGCCGGGGAGCTGTTTTTT.

The V gene is TRBV9, the J gene TRBJ2-1; 7 nucleotides match TRBD1. Germline CDR1 reads SGDLS; CDR2 reads YYNGEE. The CDR3 consists of 16 residues. V lost 6 bases and J lost 10; bases outside the gene matches: 19. The CDR3 protein is CASNYRQGGDIREQFF. The CDR3 DNA sequence: TGTGCCAGCAACTATCGACAGGGTGGCGATATCCGCGAGCAGTTCTTC. Supplemented by reference TRBV9 and TRBJ2-1, the full variable domain reads DSGVTQTPKHLITATGQRVTLRCSPRSGDLSVYWYQQSLDQGLQFLIQYYNGEERAKGNILERFSAQQFPDLHSELNLSSLELGDSALYFCASNYRQGGDIREQFFGPGTRLTVL.

The V and J genes are TRBV2 and TRBJ2-6, with TRBD1 as a possible D gene (5 bases). The CDR3 is made up of 16 amino acids. Trimming stripped 4 bases from V and 2 bases from J, with 12 bases between. Germline lookup yields CDR1 SNHLY and CDR2 FYNNEI. The CDR3: CASSVHRFTGANVLTF. The CDR3 region has the DNA TGTGCCAGCAGTGTGCACAGGTTTACTGGGGCCAACGTCCTGACTTTC.

This clonotype was counted only a few times. The chain uses TRBV20-1 and TRBJ2-1; tentative D call: TRBD1 (5 bases). Between the trimmed V and J ends, which lost 2 bases and 5 bases, there was a span of 16 bases. CDR1 and CDR2 from the germline V gene are DFQATT and SNEGSKA (reference sequence). The CDR3 sequence is 15 residues long. CDR3 residues: CSARRPGGAHNEQFF. CDR3 in DNA: TGCAGTGCTAGAAGACCCGGTGGGGCACACAATGAGCAGTTCTTC.

This clonotype was recorded a few times. The chain uses TRBV12-3 or TRBV12-4 and TRBJ2-1, with TRBD2 matching 7 bases. The CDR3 is made up of 16 amino acids. After removal of 1 base from V and 2 bases from J, the junction contained 5 bases not matched to a gene. The CDR3 coding sequence is TGTGCCAGCAGTTTAGAAAGCGGGATCGCCTACAATGAGCAGTTCTTC. Its translation: CASSLESGIAYNEQFF.

This chain uses TRBV7-2 with TRBJ1-2; D may be TRBD1 (5 bases). This CDR3 has 16 residues. Germline values: CDR1 SGHTA, CDR2 FQGNSA. Trimming removed 3 bases from V and 5 bases from J, with 19 bases in between. This CDR3 reads CASSFGAPTEPYGYTF. The CDR3 DNA reads TGTGCCAGCAGCTTCGGGGCCCCGACCGAACCTTATGGCTACACCTTC.

This chain uses TRBV25-1 with TRBJ2-7; D may be TRBD2 (6 bases). Germline CDR1 MGHDK, CDR2 SYGVNS. The ends were cut back, 4 bases at V and 1 base at J, with 11 bases in the middle. The CDR3 is 14 residues long. For the CDR3, the DNA is TGTGCCAGCAGTGGCCGAGGGAGGTCCTACGAGCAGTACTTC. Translated: CASSGRGRSYEQYF.